These T cell receptor beta chains were read from a single sample in a study of shared clonotypes between healthy human individuals. Assay: immunoSEQ multiplex PCR; the TCRdb copy retains only in-frame clones and omits some. The profile shows 1.5 million to 2.5 million clones, just under 95% of them singletons. Sequenced: naive CD8+ T cells sorted from blood. All receptors derive from a man between 18 and 29 years old in good health. Both conserved end residues are part of each CDR3. The D gene is left open where the match is weak. Clone size is given for some rows only: seen once, a few or many times, or a class if the clone is expanded.

d_call,clone_size,j_call,v_call,cdr3_nt,cdr3_aa
-,-,TRBJ2-7,TRBV7-9,TGTGCCAGCAGCCCAGGGACGGAGAACTACGAGCAGTACTTC,CASSPGTENYEQYF
TRBD2,once,TRBJ2-1,TRBV29-1,TGCAGCGTTGAAATCCCCTGGACTAGCGGGATAGTGCTGTTCTACAATGAGCAGTTCTTC,CSVEIPWTSGIVLFYNEQFF
TRBD2,-,TRBJ2-1,TRBV4-3,TGCGCCAGCAGCCGCACCTGGGGTCAACTAGCGGGAGTCTACAATGAGCAGTTCTTC,CASSRTWGQLAGVYNEQFF
TRBD2,-,TRBJ2-1,TRBV5-1,TGCGCCAGCAGCCAGAGCGGGGGCCTATACAATGAGCAGTTCTTC,CASSQSGGLYNEQFF
-,once,TRBJ1-4,TRBV4-1,TGCGCCAGCAGCCAAGTTTCGGTTTTTGTGGCCTTTGGGGAAAAACTGTTTTTT,CASSQVSVFVAFGEKLFF
TRBD1,once,TRBJ1-2,TRBV9,TGTGCCAGCAGCGCTAAGGGACAGCCCTATGGCTACACCTTC,CASSAKGQPYGYTF
TRBD2,-,TRBJ2-5,TRBV7-9,TGTGCCAGCAGCCTGCCCGGGACTAGCGGGAGATCGGAGACCCAGTACTTC,CASSLPGTSGRSETQYF
TRBD1,few,TRBJ2-7,TRBV11-2,TGTGCCAGCAGCATACTACAGGGGCCGTCCTACGAGCAGTACTTC,CASSILQGPSYEQYF
TRBD1,-,TRBJ2-5,TRBV5-1,TGCGCCAGCAGCTTTGACAGGGAGAGGGAAGAGACCCAGTACTTC,CASSFDREREETQYF
-,-,TRBJ2-2,TRBV6-6,TGTGCCAGCAGTTACAAACGGTACACCGGGGAGCTGTTTTTT,CASSYKRYTGELFF
TRBD1,-,TRBJ1-5,TRBV6-6,TGTGCCAGCAGTTACGACAGGGGTTTCAATCAGCCCCAGCATTTT,CASSYDRGFNQPQHF
-,few,TRBJ1-1,TRBV30,TGTGCCTGGAGGGGTTTGGGGGACACTGAAGCTTTCTTT,CAWRGLGDTEAFF
TRBD2,once,TRBJ2-2,TRBV4-1,TGCGCCAGCAGCCAAGGGGTAGCGGGGTACACCGGGGAGCTGTTTTTT,CASSQGVAGYTGELFF
-,-,TRBJ2-7,TRBV5-1,TGCGCCAGCAGCTTGGTTGCCGGGGCGCTCTACGAGCAGTACTTC,CASSLVAGALYEQYF
TRBD2,-,TRBJ2-7,TRBV6-1,TGTGCCAGCAGTGAAGCGGGGGGGAGAGCGTACACCTACGAGCAGTACTTC,CASSEAGGRAYTYEQYF
-,-,TRBJ2-1,TRBV9,TGTGCCAGCAGCGTAGATGTGGGTGAGCAGTTCTTC,CASSVDVGEQFF
TRBD1,once,TRBJ1-2,TRBV9,TGTGCCAGCAGCGCCACAGGGGCCTTCTATGGCTACACCTTC,CASSATGAFYGYTF
TRBD1,-,TRBJ1-2,TRBV5-1,TGCGCCAGCAGCTTGACGAAACTCTCCGGGACAGGGGACTATGGCTACACCTTC,CASSLTKLSGTGDYGYTF
TRBD1,-,TRBJ1-4,TRBV30,TGTGCCTGGAGTCTAGGGACAGGCCTTGGAGAAAAACTGTTTTTT,CAWSLGTGLGEKLFF
-,-,TRBJ2-7,TRBV6-5,TGTGCCAGCAGTTCCGGCCGGCACCTTTCCTACGAGCAGTACTTC,CASSSGRHLSYEQYF
-,-,TRBJ2-5,TRBV15,TGTGCCACCAGCAGAGAAGTGCAGGGGATGGAGACCCAGTACTTC,CATSREVQGMETQYF
-,-,TRBJ2-7,TRBV4-3,TGCGCCAGCAGCCAAGGTCCGAGCGTAGGCTACGAGCAGTACTTC,CASSQGPSVGYEQYF
TRBD1,-,TRBJ1-1,TRBV5-1,TGCGCCAGCAGCCTTTTACAGGGGGACACTGAAGCTTTCTTT,CASSLLQGDTEAFF
-,once,TRBJ2-7,TRBV13,TGTGCCAGCAGCTTAAATCGGGGCGCTGACTACGAGCAGTACTTC,CASSLNRGADYEQYF
-,-,TRBJ2-6,TRBV7-9,TGTGCCAGCAGCCCTCCAGCCTCTGGGGCCAACGTCCTGACTTTC,CASSPPASGANVLTF
-,-,TRBJ2-7,TRBV30,TGTGCCTGGAGTTGGTGGACGGGCTACGAGCAGTACTTC,CAWSWWTGYEQYF
-,-,TRBJ1-4,TRBV6-5,TGTGCCAGCATGTACAGGGAGGAGGAAAAACTGTTTTTT,CASMYREEEKLFF
-,-,TRBJ2-5,TRBV30,TGTGCCTGGAGTGTCGCTAGACAGGCGTCTCTTCAAGAGACCCAGTACTTC,CAWSVARQASLQETQYF
-,-,TRBJ2-7,TRBV27,TGTGCCAGCAGTTTAGCCCCCGTGTTTCAGACCTACGAGCAGTACTTC,CASSLAPVFQTYEQYF
TRBD1,-,TRBJ2-1,TRBV9,TGTGCCAGCAGCGTTGCTCGGGACAGGGCACACAATGAGCAGTTCTTC,CASSVARDRAHNEQFF
-,-,TRBJ2-3,TRBV10-3,TGTGCCATCAGTGCTCCCGGGGGAAGCACAGATACGCAGTATTTT,CAISAPGGSTDTQYF
-,-,TRBJ2-7,TRBV11-2,TGTGCCAGCAGCTTAGGGGCAGGCACGGTCTACGAGCAGTACTTC,CASSLGAGTVYEQYF
-,-,TRBJ2-3,TRBV4-1,TGCGCCAGCAGCCAAGGGGTTTCCTTACGCACAGATACGCAGTATTTT,CASSQGVSLRTDTQYF
TRBD2,-,TRBJ2-1,TRBV5-1,TGCGCCAGCAGTTCGGGACTAGCGGGTAGCTCCTACAATGAGCAGTTCTTC,CASSSGLAGSSYNEQFF
-,-,TRBJ2-7,TRBV4-1,TGCGCCAGCAGCGTCCACGGACGGGCCGAGTACGAGCAGTACTTC,CASSVHGRAEYEQYF
-,-,TRBJ2-7,TRBV7-2,TGTGCCAGCAGCTTAGCACCCGGCTACGAGCAGTACTTC,CASSLAPGYEQYF
-,-,TRBJ2-7,TRBV6-6,TGTGCCAGCAGTTACTCGGGGGATTTAGCCTACGAGCAGTACTTC,CASSYSGDLAYEQYF
-,-,TRBJ2-2,TRBV9,TGTGCCAGCAGCGTAGTAGGTTCCGGGGAGCTGTTTTTT,CASSVVGSGELFF
-,once,TRBJ2-5,TRBV11-2,TGTGCCAGCAGCCTGACCATCCAAGAGACCCAGTACTTC,CASSLTIQETQYF
-,-,TRBJ2-5,TRBV15,TGTGCCACCAGCCGAGGTCTAGGCCGAGAGGAGACCCAGTACTTC,CATSRGLGREETQYF
TRBD1,-,TRBJ1-2,TRBV6-5,TGTGCCAGCAGTTACTCGGAGTCAGGGGGCGGCTACACCTTC,CASSYSESGGGYTF
TRBD2,-,TRBJ2-7,TRBV27,TGTGCCAGCAGCCTAACGCCCGGGTCGGGGGGCTACGAGCAGTACTTC,CASSLTPGSGGYEQYF
-,-,TRBJ2-3,TRBV7-2,TGTGCCAGCAGCTTAATCCCCTACAGCACAGATACGCAGTATTTT,CASSLIPYSTDTQYF
-,-,TRBJ2-4,TRBV27,TGTGCCAGCAGTTTATCGGGTGACAAAAACATTCAGTACTTC,CASSLSGDKNIQYF
-,-,TRBJ1-1,TRBV7-9,TGTGCCAGCACCCTAGGGGGATCCTACACTGAAGCTTTCTTT,CASTLGGSYTEAFF
-,once,TRBJ2-1,TRBV4-3,TGCGCCAGCAGCCAACTTAGCGTCGGGTTTGGCAATGAGCAGTTCTTC,CASSQLSVGFGNEQFF
TRBD2,-,TRBJ2-1,TRBV5-6,TGTGCCAGCAGCTTGGGCTCGAGCGGGGCTAAGGTCAATGAGCAGTTCTTC,CASSLGSSGAKVNEQFF
-,-,TRBJ1-1,TRBV6-5,TGTGCCAGCACTAGTACACCTAATTTTTTCACTGAAGCTTTCTTT,CASTSTPNFFTEAFF
-,-,TRBJ1-1,TRBV7-6,TGCGCCAGCAGCTTAGAGACAGGACTCGCTGAAGCTTTCTTT,CASSLETGLAEAFF
TRBD2,once,TRBJ2-7,TRBV5-6,TGTGCCAGCAGCCCGGGACTAGCGGGAGTCTTAGGGCAGTACTTC,CASSPGLAGVLGQYF
-,-,TRBJ1-2,TRBV7-2,TGTGCCAGCAGCTTATTCGCCAGGGAGGCGCATTTTGATGGCTACACCTTC,CASSLFAREAHFDGYTF
TRBD1,-,TRBJ1-1,TRBV5-3,TGTGCCAGAAGCTTGGGACAGGGAATTTTGGCTTTCTTT,CARSLGQGILAFF
-,-,TRBJ1-1,TRBV6-5,TGTGCCAGCAGTTACTCGTGGACAGCCCGGGACCCTGAAGCTTTCTTT,CASSYSWTARDPEAFF
-,-,TRBJ2-7,TRBV7-6,TGTGCCAGCAGCTTAGGCGGGACCATCGAGCAGTACTTC,CASSLGGTIEQYF
-,-,TRBJ2-1,TRBV27,TGTGCCAGCAGTTTACTCGGAAGTGAGCAGTTCTTC,CASSLLGSEQFF
-,-,TRBJ2-3,TRBV4-1,TGCGCCAGCAGCCCTAAAGCCCCGGGGGGCCGCACAGATACGCAGTATTTT,CASSPKAPGGRTDTQYF
TRBD2,-,TRBJ2-7,TRBV7-6,TGTGCCAGCAGCGCCTTGGCTAGCGGGGGGGCCCACGAGCAGTACTTC,CASSALASGGAHEQYF
-,-,TRBJ2-7,TRBV7-9,TGTGCCAGCATAGGGTTGGGCGACGAGCAGTACTTC,CASIGLGDEQYF
-,-,TRBJ2-7,TRBV5-4,TGTGCCAGCAGGCAGGGTTTCAACGAGCAGTACTTC,CASRQGFNEQYF